The 21 T cell receptor beta chains listed next were all sequenced from one sample in a study of blood T cell repertoires in COVID-19. The data were produced by immunoSEQ multiplex PCR, yet TCRdb's version contains in-frame clones alone and is incomplete. The table shows about 210,000 clones, with approximately 82% occurring only once. The specimen was peripheral blood. Source of these receptors: a man between 45 and 60 years old with active or convalescent COVID-19.

The rearrangement joins TRBV11-1 to TRBJ1-1, with D maybe TRBD1 (5 bases). The CDR3 runs to 13 residues. Per the germline V gene, CDR1 is SGHAT and CDR2 is FQDESV (reference sequence). V lost 7 bases and J lost 0, with 9 bases in between. This CDR3 reads CASTRTLNTEAFF. The CDR3 DNA reads TGTGCCAGCACGAGGACACTGAACACTGAAGCTTTCTTT.

The chain couples TRBV13 to TRBJ1-1; no clear D. The length of the CDR3 is 13 residues. The V end was cut by 4 bases, the J end by 4 bases, with 10 bases between. The V gene's germline CDR1 is PRHDT and CDR2 FYEKMQ (reference sequence). The DNA of the CDR3 is TGTGCCAGCAGCTCTATGACGGGCACTGAAGCTTTCTTT. Its protein product is CASSSMTGTEAFF.

This sequence joins TRBV6-5 and TRBJ2-7, with D unresolved. V was trimmed by 2 bases and J by 2 bases, leaving 13 bases between them. The CDR3 is 15 residues long. CDR1 and CDR2 from the germline V gene are MNHEY and SVGAGI. The CDR3 reads CASSYDPRRPYEQYV. The CDR3 DNA sequence: TGTGCCAGCAGTTACGATCCCAGGCGACCCTACGAGCAGTACGTC.

The CDR3 loop is CASSRRPSGRYEQYF. The CDR3 DNA reads as TGTGCCAGCAGTCGCCGTCCTAGCGGCAGATACGAGCAGTACTTC. The chain carries TRBV28 and TRBJ2-7; 7 nucleotides agree with TRBD2. V was pared by 5 bases and J by 4 bases, with 11 bases of the junction left unmatched. The CDR3 totals 15 residues. CDR1 is MDHEN and CDR2 is SYDVKM in the germline V gene.

This clone was recorded only once. Other DNA sequences in the same sample also yield this CDR3. The chain has TRBV15 and TRBJ1-4; D gene uncertain. The germline V and J ends were trimmed by 1 base and 4 bases, with 4 bases remaining between them. The CDR3 contains 13 residues. Germline V gene lookup returns CDR1 LNHNV and CDR2 YYDKDF (reference sequence). The CDR3 loop reads CATSRAFNEKLFF. Written as DNA, the CDR3 is TGTGCCACCAGCAGAGCTTTTAATGAAAAACTGTTTTTT. The whole variable domain, filled in from reference TRBV15 and TRBJ1-4, reads DAMVIQNPRYQVTQFGKPVTLSCSQTLNHNVMYWYQQKSSQAPKLLFHYYDKDFNNEADTPDNFQSRRPNTSFCFLDIRSPGLGDTAMYLCATSRAFNEKLFFGSGTQLSVL.

This chain connects TRBV7-9 to TRBJ1-4, with D uncertain. CDR1 SEHNR and CDR2 FQNEAQ come from the germline V gene (reference sequence). Trimming pared 5 bases from V and 2 bases from J, leaving 18 bases between. The length of the CDR3 is 17 residues. The CDR3 DNA follows: TGTGCCAGCAGCCCCCTGGCCGGAGGGAGCACTAATGAAAAACTGTTTTTT. Translated, it gives CASSPLAGGSTNEKLFF.

This clone was seen a few times. This chain connects TRBV20-1 to TRBJ2-3; 10 nucleotides agree with TRBD1. The CDR3 has 15 amino acids. Germline V CDR1 and CDR2: DFQATT, SNEGSKA (reference sequence). V shed 3 bases, J shed 4 bases, and the junction held 7 bases outside the gene matches. The CDR3 here is CSASRGQGDADTQYF. In nucleotides, the CDR3 is TGCAGTGCTAGTAGAGGACAGGGGGATGCAGATACGCAGTATTTT.

The chain joins TRBV29-1 to TRBJ1-1; D is ambiguous. The V end lost 6 bases, the J end lost 4 bases, and 18 bases lay between the germline ends. CDR1 is SQVTM and CDR2 is ANQGSEA in the germline V gene. The CDR3 is 14 residues long. The CDR3 nucleotides read TGCAGCGTCTATACTACCGGTTTGGGCACTGAAGCTTTCTTT. Translation: CSVYTTGLGTEAFF.

The V and J genes are TRBV3-1 (or the pseudogene TRBV3-2) and TRBJ1-5, with 8 bases identical to TRBD1. The trim removed 6 bases at V and 2 bases at J, leaving 12 bases unmatched. Germline CDR1 reads LGHDT; CDR2 reads YNNKEL (reference sequence). CDR3 length: 17 residues. CDR3 in amino acids: CASSSQGARSRNQPQHF. In nucleotides, the CDR3 is TGTGCCAGCAGTTCTCAGGGGGCGCGGTCGCGCAATCAGCCCCAGCATTTT.

The V call is TRBV2, the J call TRBJ2-1; 8 bases match TRBD2. The J segment lost 5 bases and the V segment lost 5 bases, leaving 5 bases of the junction unmatched. Germline V gene sequence: CDR1 SNHLY, CDR2 FYNNEI. The CDR3 is 14 residues long. The CDR3 nucleotides read TGTGCCAGCAGTACGGGAGGGAGCCACAATGAGCAGTTCTTC. It is translated as CASSTGGSHNEQFF.

The chain has TRBV5-1 and TRBJ2-5, with 7 positions matching TRBD1. The germline V gene encodes CDR1 SGHRS and CDR2 YFSETQ. The ends lost 6 bases at V and 4 bases at J; junction bases unmatched: 0. This CDR3 region has 11 residues. CDR3: CASTGGETQYF. For the CDR3, the DNA is TGCGCCAGCACAGGGGGAGAGACCCAGTACTTC.

This clone appeared a single time. The V and J genes are TRBV5-4 and TRBJ1-6; D is unclear. This CDR3 is built from 15 residues. V dropped 3 bases and J dropped 8 bases, with 15 bases sitting between them. The germline V gene has CDR1 SGHNT and CDR2 YYREEE (reference sequence). This chain's CDR3 is CASSSPNGRDSPLHF. The CDR3 DNA is TGTGCCAGCAGCTCGCCAAATGGTCGGGATTCACCCCTCCACTTT.

This clone was found a few times. The chain employs TRBV6-2 or TRBV6-3 and TRBJ1-2, with TRBD1 as a possible D gene (5 bases). V lost 2 bases, J lost 1 base, and 8 bases lay in between. The germline V gene has CDR1 MNHEY and CDR2 SVGEGT. This CDR3 has 14 residues. The CDR3 DNA sequence: TGTGCCAGCAGTTACGGACAAATTAACTATGGCTACACCTTC. Translation gives CASSYGQINYGYTF.

J is TRBJ1-2 and V is TRBV28, with TRBD1 identical over 8 bases. This CDR3 has 14 amino acids. Trimming took 4 bases from V and 4 from J; bases not matched to a gene: 5. Germline CDR1 MDHEN, CDR2 SYDVKM. The CDR3 is CASSSGQVSYGYTF. DNA of the CDR3: TGTGCCAGCAGTTCGGGACAGGTCTCCTATGGCTACACCTTC.

Here the CDR3 DNA reads TGCGCCAGCAGCTTACTAGCTGATAGCACAGATACGCAGTATTTT. It encodes CASSLLADSTDTQYF. This rearrangement joins TRBV10-2 to TRBJ2-3, with a weak D call TRBD2 (6 bases). Trimming stripped 6 bases from V and 0 bases from J, with 13 bases between. The CDR3 is made up of 15 amino acids. Germline V gene lookup returns CDR1 WSHSY and CDR2 SAAADI.

V is TRBV4-2 and J is TRBJ1-6; D remains unclear. CDR3 size: 15 residues. CDR1 LGHNA and CDR2 YNFKEQ come from the germline V gene. V lost 0 bases to trimming and J lost 5 bases, with 8 bases between them. The DNA for the CDR3 is TGTGCCAGCAGCCAAGAGGCAGGCGATAATTCACCCCTCCACTTT. As protein: CASSQEAGDNSPLHF.

The chain carries TRBV21-1 and TRBJ1-1. TRBV21-1 is annotated as a pseudogene. This CDR3 is built from 12 residues. CDR3 bases: TGTGCCAGCAGCACCTCCGGGGGTGAAGCTTTCTTT. The encoded protein is CASSTSGGEAFF.

The rearrangement links TRBV20-1 to TRBJ2-5; TRBD2 agrees at 7 bases. Germline-derived CDR1 and CDR2 are DFQATT and SNEGSKA (reference sequence). The CDR3 runs 13 residues. The V and J ends lost 3 bases and 4 bases, in that order; junction bases with no gene match: 5. Here the CDR3 DNA reads TGCAGTGCTAGTCGACTAGCAGGAGAGACCCAGTACTTC. As protein: CSASRLAGETQYF.

The chain couples TRBV6-1 to TRBJ1-3, with D perhaps TRBD1 (5 bases). V lost 4 bases and J 1 base, leaving 20 bases between the germline ends. The germline V gene encodes CDR1 MNHNS and CDR2 SASEGT. This CDR3 comprises 18 residues. The CDR3 DNA reads TGTGCCAGCAGTGCGGGGGGTGGTTACTGGTCTTCTGGAAACACCATATATTTT. Its protein is CASSAGGGYWSSGNTIYF.

The chain recombines TRBV6-5 with TRBJ2-7, with 7 bases matching TRBD2. Germline V CDR1 and CDR2: MNHEY, SVGAGI. Losses at the gene ends were 6 bases for V and 4 bases for J; bases not matched to a gene: 9. This CDR3 is 14 amino acids long. The CDR3 loop is CASRKMTAGYEQYF. As DNA, the CDR3 is TGTGCCAGCAGGAAGATGACAGCGGGATACGAGCAGTACTTC.

This clone was detected only a few times. This chain joins TRBV6-6 and TRBJ1-6; 8 nucleotides agree with TRBD1. This CDR3 is 15 amino acids long. After removal of 5 bases from V and 5 bases from J, the junction contained 5 bases not matched to a gene. Germline CDR1 reads MNHNY; CDR2 reads SVGAGI (reference sequence). The CDR3 nucleotides are TGTGCCAGCAGTCCAGGGGGCGGTCATAATTCACCCCTCCACTTT. It encodes CASSPGGGHNSPLHF.